The sequence of this T cell receptor (beta chain) was determined in a study of post-analysis software for immune sequencing data. TCR beta cDNA libraries had unique molecular identifiers. TCRdb processed the PCR reads anew with MiXCR; each CDR3 protein has one entry. There are fewer than 700,000 distinct CDR3 sequences in the sample; roughly two fifths occur only once, and over 1.5% lies in the top ten. Remarks on this clonotype: The antigen is undetermined.

The CDR3 extends over 12 amino acids. V lost 8 bases, J lost 8 bases, and 15 bases lay in between. Germline V CDR1 and CDR2: ENHRY, SYGVKD. General study findings and limits: Patients carried roughly 5 TRBV segments more frequently than controls did, and TRBV5-6, TRBV5-1 and TRBV20-1 were among them. Normalized Chao1 diversity was significantly reduced in patients versus controls.

This TCR was recovered from a girl under 18 with multiple sclerosis. The V call is TRBV10-3, the J call TRBJ1-2, with D possibly being TRBD1 (6 bases). The sequencing input was blood. Here the CDR3 reads CAIFRGPEGYTF. In nucleotides, the CDR3 is TGTGCCATCTTCAGGGGTCCGGAAGGCTACACCTTC.